This entry is about one T cell receptor beta chain. The data were obtained in a study of CD8+ T cells in alopecia areata. Investigators isolated RNA and reverse transcribed it into cDNA to act as the sequencing template. Using immunoSEQ multiplex PCR, the repertoire was profiled, and TCRdb retains in-frame clones only, with some absent. The sample includes some 110,000 clones, roughly two fifths of them seen just once. Trimming removed 4 bases at V and 2 bases at J, with 13 bases between. Germline V gene data show CDR1 as GTSNPN and CDR2 as SVGIG (reference sequence). This CDR3 region has 14 residues.

This TCR came from a human donor with alopecia areata. The chain uses TRBV30 and TRBJ2-3; TRBD2 is a possible D gene (5 bases). The material sequenced was CD4+ T cells sorted from blood. The CDR3 here is CAWKSGINTDTQYF. CDR3 sequence (DNA): TGTGCCTGGAAATCGGGGATTAACACAGATACGCAGTATTTT.